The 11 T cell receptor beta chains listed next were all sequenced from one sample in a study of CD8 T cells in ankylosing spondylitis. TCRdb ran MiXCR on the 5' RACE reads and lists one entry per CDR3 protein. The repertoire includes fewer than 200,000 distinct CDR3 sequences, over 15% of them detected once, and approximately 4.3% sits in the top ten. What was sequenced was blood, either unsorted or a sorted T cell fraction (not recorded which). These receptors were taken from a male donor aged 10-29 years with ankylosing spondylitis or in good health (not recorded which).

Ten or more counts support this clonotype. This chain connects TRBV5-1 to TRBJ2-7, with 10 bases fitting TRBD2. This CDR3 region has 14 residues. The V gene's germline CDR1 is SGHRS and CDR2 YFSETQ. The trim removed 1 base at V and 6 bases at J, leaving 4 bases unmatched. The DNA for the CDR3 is TGCGCCAGCAGCTTGCTAGCGGGAGCCCCCGAGCAGTACTTC. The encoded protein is CASSLLAGAPEQYF.

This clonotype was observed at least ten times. In DNA, the CDR3 is TGCGCCAGCAGCTTCTCTAGCGGGTATTACAATGAGCAGTTCTTC. Encoded protein: CASSFSSGYYNEQFF. The chain carries TRBV5-1 and TRBJ2-1; TRBD2 matches 8 bases. J gave up 4 bases and V 2 bases, and 5 bases lay outside the gene matches. This CDR3 has 15 amino acids. Looked up from germline, CDR1 is SGHRS and CDR2 is YFSETQ.

The CDR3 nucleotides are TGTGCCAGCAGTGAACTGGGACTAGCACGCGAGACCCAGTACTTC. It is translated as CASSELGLARETQYF. This chain uses TRBV25-1 with TRBJ2-5, with 9 bases matching TRBD2. This CDR3 is 15 amino acids long. Germline assignment: CDR1 MGHDK and CDR2 SYGVNS. J gave up 5 bases and V 2 bases, and 6 bases lay outside the gene matches.

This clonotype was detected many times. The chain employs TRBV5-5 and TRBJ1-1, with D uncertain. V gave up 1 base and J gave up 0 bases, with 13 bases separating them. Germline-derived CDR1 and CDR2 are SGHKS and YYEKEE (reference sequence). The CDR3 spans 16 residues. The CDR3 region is CASSLWAGPMNTEAFF. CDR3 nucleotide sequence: TGTGCCAGCAGCTTGTGGGCAGGACCTATGAACACTGAAGCTTTCTTT.

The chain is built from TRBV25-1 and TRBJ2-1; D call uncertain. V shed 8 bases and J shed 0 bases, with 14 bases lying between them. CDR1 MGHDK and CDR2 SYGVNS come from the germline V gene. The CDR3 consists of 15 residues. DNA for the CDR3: TGTGCCAGCTTTGCGGCGGCTAGCTCCTACAATGAGCAGTTCTTC. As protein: CASFAAASSYNEQFF.

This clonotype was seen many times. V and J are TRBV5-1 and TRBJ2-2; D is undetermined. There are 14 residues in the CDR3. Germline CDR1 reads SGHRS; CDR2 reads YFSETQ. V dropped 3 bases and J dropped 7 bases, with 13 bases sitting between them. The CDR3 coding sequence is TGCGCCAGCAGCTACTCCCACAGTGACGGGGAGCTGTTTTTT. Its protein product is CASSYSHSDGELFF. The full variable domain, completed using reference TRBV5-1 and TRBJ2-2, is KAGVTQTPRYLIKTRGQQVTLSCSPISGHRSVSWYQQTPGQGLQFLFEYFSETQRNKGNFPGRFSGRQFSNSRSEMNVSTLELGDSALYLCASSYSHSDGELFFGEGSRLTVL.

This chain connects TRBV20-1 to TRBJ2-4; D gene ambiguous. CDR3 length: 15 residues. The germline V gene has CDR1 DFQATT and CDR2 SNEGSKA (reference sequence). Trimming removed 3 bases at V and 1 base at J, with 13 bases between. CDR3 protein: CSARAPGRAKNIQYF. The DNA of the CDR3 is TGCAGTGCTAGGGCTCCTGGGCGGGCCAAAAACATTCAGTACTTC.

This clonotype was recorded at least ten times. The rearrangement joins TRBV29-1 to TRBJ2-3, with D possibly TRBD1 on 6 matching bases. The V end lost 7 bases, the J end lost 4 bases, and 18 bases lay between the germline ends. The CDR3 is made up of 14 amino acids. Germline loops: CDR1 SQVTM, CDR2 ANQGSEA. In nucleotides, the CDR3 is TGCAGCGCAACAGGGTTATTGGTGGCAGATACGCAGTATTTT. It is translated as CSATGLLVADTQYF.

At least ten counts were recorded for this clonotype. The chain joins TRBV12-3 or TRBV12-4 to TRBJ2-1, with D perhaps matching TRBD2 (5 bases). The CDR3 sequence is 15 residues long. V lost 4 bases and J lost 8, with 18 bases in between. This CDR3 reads CASSYLSGPGDEQFF. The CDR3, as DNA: TGTGCCAGCAGTTATTTGAGCGGTCCTGGGGATGAGCAGTTCTTC.

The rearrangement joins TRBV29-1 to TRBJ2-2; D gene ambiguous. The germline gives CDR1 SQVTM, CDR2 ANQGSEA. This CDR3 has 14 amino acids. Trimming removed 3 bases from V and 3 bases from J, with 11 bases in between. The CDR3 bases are TGCAGCGTTGATAGGTTACAAGACACCGGGGAGCTGTTTTTT. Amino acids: CSVDRLQDTGELFF.

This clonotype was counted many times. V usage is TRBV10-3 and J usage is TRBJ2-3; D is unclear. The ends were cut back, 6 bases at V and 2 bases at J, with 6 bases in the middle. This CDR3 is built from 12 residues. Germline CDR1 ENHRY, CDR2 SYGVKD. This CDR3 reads CAISPSTDTQYF. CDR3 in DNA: TGTGCCATCAGCCCGTCCACAGATACGCAGTATTTT.